Listed below are T cell receptor beta chains from one sample, sequenced in a study of blood T cell repertoires in COVID-19. Using immunoSEQ multiplex PCR, the repertoire was profiled, and TCRdb retains in-frame clones only, with some absent. This sample carries just over 150,000 clones, roughly 80% of them seen once, and the ten largest clones take 7%. Sequenced sample: peripheral blood. These receptors were taken from a woman aged 40 to 50 with COVID-19, enrolled during active disease. Each CDR3 is given with its conserved first and last residue. Fields, in order: D gene, clone size, J gene, V gene, CDR3 protein, CDR3 DNA. A D gene is named only where the DNA matches it firmly. Expanded clones are given a class, and other clones once, few, many or no size at all.

d_gene: TRBD1; abundance: NA; j_gene: TRBJ1-2; v_gene: TRBV19; CDR3aa: CASKPGQGFGYTF; CDR3nt: TGTGCCAGTAAGCCGGGACAGGGGTTTGGCTACACCTTC
d_gene: TRBD1; abundance: NA; j_gene: TRBJ1-6; v_gene: TRBV19; CDR3aa: CASQTGGNSPLHF; CDR3nt: TGTGCCAGTCAGACAGGGGGGAATTCACCCCTCCACTTT
d_gene: NA; abundance: many; j_gene: TRBJ2-1; v_gene: TRBV2; CDR3aa: CASSEELGSNEQFF; CDR3nt: TGTGCCAGCAGTGAAGAACTAGGGTCTAATGAGCAGTTCTTC
d_gene: TRBD2; abundance: NA; j_gene: TRBJ2-1; v_gene: TRBV6-4; CDR3aa: CASSDGAAGGYNEQFF; CDR3nt: TGTGCCAGCAGTGACGGGGCAGCGGGAGGTTACAATGAGCAGTTCTTC
d_gene: TRBD2; abundance: NA; j_gene: TRBJ2-5; v_gene: TRBV7-9; CDR3aa: CASSPTPPGGGQETQYF; CDR3nt: TGTGCCAGCAGCCCCACCCCCCCGGGCGGGGGCCAAGAGACCCAGTACTTC
d_gene: NA; abundance: NA; j_gene: TRBJ2-1; v_gene: TRBV7-9; CDR3aa: CASSLFSDADEQFF; CDR3nt: TGTGCCAGCAGCTTATTTAGCGATGCAGATGAGCAGTTCTTC
d_gene: TRBD2; abundance: NA; j_gene: TRBJ2-1; v_gene: TRBV7-8; CDR3aa: CASSWTSGSVEQFF; CDR3nt: TGTGCCAGCAGCTGGACTAGCGGGTCCGTTGAGCAGTTCTTC
d_gene: TRBD2; abundance: NA; j_gene: TRBJ2-1; v_gene: TRBV3-1/TRBV3-2; CDR3aa: CASSLGTSGRNNEQFF; CDR3nt: TGTGCCAGCAGCTTAGGGACTAGCGGGAGGAACAATGAGCAGTTCTTC
d_gene: NA; abundance: NA; j_gene: TRBJ2-1; v_gene: TRBV19; CDR3aa: CASGFWRGPHYNEQFF; CDR3nt: TGTGCCAGTGGATTCTGGCGGGGGCCCCACTACAATGAGCAGTTCTTC
d_gene: NA; abundance: NA; j_gene: TRBJ2-2; v_gene: TRBV14; CDR3aa: CASSLYRQGGGELFF; CDR3nt: TGTGCCAGCAGCCTATACCGACAGGGAGGCGGGGAGCTGTTTTTT
d_gene: TRBD2; abundance: NA; j_gene: TRBJ2-1; v_gene: TRBV2; CDR3aa: CASSKAGAGYEQFF; CDR3nt: TGTGCCAGCAGCAAGGCGGGAGCTGGATATGAGCAGTTCTTC
d_gene: NA; abundance: NA; j_gene: TRBJ2-1; v_gene: TRBV7-3; CDR3aa: CASSTSWSSYNEQFF; CDR3nt: TGTGCCAGCAGCACCAGCTGGAGCTCCTACAATGAGCAGTTCTTC
d_gene: TRBD2; abundance: NA; j_gene: TRBJ2-2; v_gene: TRBV11-2; CDR3aa: CASSRWVTSGYTGELFF; CDR3nt: TGTGCCAGCAGCCGGTGGGTCACTAGCGGTTACACCGGGGAGCTGTTTTTT
d_gene: TRBD1; abundance: once; j_gene: TRBJ2-3; v_gene: TRBV7-2; CDR3aa: CASSFRDRGDTQYF; CDR3nt: TGTGCCAGCAGCTTCCGGGACAGGGGAGATACGCAGTATTTT
d_gene: TRBD2; abundance: NA; j_gene: TRBJ2-5; v_gene: TRBV11-2; CDR3aa: CASSLVLAGVETQYF; CDR3nt: TGTGCCAGCAGCTTAGTACTAGCGGGGGTCGAGACCCAGTACTTC
d_gene: TRBD2; abundance: NA; j_gene: TRBJ2-2; v_gene: TRBV10-1; CDR3aa: CASSEYPRTSGRGSNTGELFF; CDR3nt: TGCGCCAGCAGTGAGTATCCGCGGACTAGCGGGAGGGGTTCGAACACCGGGGAGCTGTTTTTT
d_gene: NA; abundance: NA; j_gene: TRBJ2-7; v_gene: TRBV3-1/TRBV3-2; CDR3aa: CASSFGQLYEQYF; CDR3nt: TGTGCCAGCAGCTTCGGACAGTTGTACGAGCAGTACTTC
d_gene: NA; abundance: NA; j_gene: TRBJ2-3; v_gene: TRBV27; CDR3aa: CASSLLGGRADTQYF; CDR3nt: TGTGCCAGCAGTTTGCTGGGGGGGCGCGCAGATACGCAGTATTTT
d_gene: TRBD1; abundance: NA; j_gene: TRBJ2-1; v_gene: TRBV25-1; CDR3aa: CASSDQGARNNEQFF; CDR3nt: TGTGCCAGCAGTGATCAGGGGGCGAGGAACAATGAGCAGTTCTTC
d_gene: NA; abundance: NA; j_gene: TRBJ2-2; v_gene: TRBV24-1; CDR3aa: CATSDPLTGNTGELFF; CDR3nt: TGTGCCACCAGTGACCCTTTGACAGGGAACACCGGGGAGCTGTTTTTT
d_gene: TRBD1; abundance: NA; j_gene: TRBJ2-5; v_gene: TRBV24-1; CDR3aa: CATSGTGVQETQYF; CDR3nt: TGTGCCACTTCCGGGACAGGCGTCCAAGAGACCCAGTACTTC
d_gene: TRBD1; abundance: NA; j_gene: TRBJ1-5; v_gene: TRBV29-1; CDR3aa: CSVAEAGGTGGGQPQHF; CDR3nt: TGCAGCGTCGCTGAGGCCGGGGGGACAGGGGGCGGCCAGCCCCAGCATTTT
d_gene: TRBD1; abundance: few; j_gene: TRBJ2-7; v_gene: TRBV19; CDR3aa: CASSPPFGTGPQSSSYEQYF; CDR3nt: TGTGCCAGTAGCCCACCTTTTGGGACAGGCCCACAATCGAGCTCCTACGAGCAGTACTTC
d_gene: TRBD1; abundance: NA; j_gene: TRBJ2-5; v_gene: TRBV7-7; CDR3aa: CASSFGTGGRRETQYF; CDR3nt: TGTGCTAGCAGCTTCGGGACAGGGGGCCGCAGGGAGACCCAGTACTTC
d_gene: TRBD2; abundance: once; j_gene: TRBJ2-1; v_gene: TRBV4-2; CDR3aa: CASSQSGTSYNEQFF; CDR3nt: TGTGCCAGCAGCCAGAGCGGGACCTCATACAATGAGCAGTTCTTC
d_gene: TRBD1; abundance: NA; j_gene: TRBJ1-1; v_gene: TRBV5-4; CDR3aa: CASSPRGQGALGNTEAFF; CDR3nt: TGTGCCAGCAGCCCAAGGGGACAGGGGGCACTGGGGAACACTGAAGCTTTCTTT
d_gene: TRBD2; abundance: NA; j_gene: TRBJ2-5; v_gene: TRBV6-2/TRBV6-3; CDR3aa: CASSPQRGSFLRETQYF; CDR3nt: TGTGCCAGCAGCCCTCAGCGGGGGAGCTTCCTCCGAGAGACCCAGTACTTC
d_gene: TRBD2; abundance: NA; j_gene: TRBJ2-5; v_gene: TRBV4-2; CDR3aa: CASSRERGWGETQYF; CDR3nt: TGTGCCAGCAGCCGGGAGCGGGGTTGGGGAGAGACCCAGTACTTC
d_gene: NA; abundance: NA; j_gene: TRBJ2-1; v_gene: TRBV11-2; CDR3aa: CASSLGGSVYNEQFF; CDR3nt: TGTGCCAGCAGCTTAGGAGGTAGCGTCTACAATGAGCAGTTCTTC
d_gene: TRBD2; abundance: NA; j_gene: TRBJ2-7; v_gene: TRBV30; CDR3aa: CAFRTSGNSYEQYF; CDR3nt: TGTGCCTTTCGAACTAGCGGGAACTCCTACGAGCAGTACTTC
d_gene: TRBD1; abundance: NA; j_gene: TRBJ2-3; v_gene: TRBV2; CDR3aa: CASSDRGLDTQYF; CDR3nt: TGTGCCAGCAGTGACAGGGGGCTAGATACGCAGTATTTT
d_gene: TRBD1; abundance: NA; j_gene: TRBJ2-3; v_gene: TRBV5-6; CDR3aa: CASSPDRGYEDTQYF; CDR3nt: TGTGCCAGCAGTCCGGACAGGGGTTATGAAGATACGCAGTATTTT
d_gene: NA; abundance: NA; j_gene: TRBJ1-5; v_gene: TRBV30; CDR3aa: CAWSVTANNQPQHF; CDR3nt: TGTGCCTGGAGTGTGACAGCCAACAATCAGCCCCAGCATTTT
d_gene: TRBD2; abundance: NA; j_gene: TRBJ2-1; v_gene: TRBV7-6; CDR3aa: CASSLKIAGRNEQFF; CDR3nt: TGTGCCAGCAGCTTAAAAATAGCGGGGAGGAATGAGCAGTTCTTC
d_gene: NA; abundance: NA; j_gene: TRBJ2-7; v_gene: TRBV5-1; CDR3aa: CASSLEQEAYEQYF; CDR3nt: TGCGCCAGCAGCTTGGAGCAGGAAGCCTACGAGCAGTACTTC
d_gene: NA; abundance: NA; j_gene: TRBJ2-3; v_gene: TRBV5-1; CDR3aa: CASSLGTGTDTQYF; CDR3nt: TGCGCCAGCAGCCTGGGTACAGGCACAGATACGCAGTATTTT
d_gene: NA; abundance: NA; j_gene: TRBJ2-7; v_gene: TRBV24-1; CDR3aa: CATSDPAGSDEQYF; CDR3nt: TGTGCCACCAGTGATCCCGCAGGGTCAGACGAGCAGTACTTC
d_gene: NA; abundance: NA; j_gene: TRBJ1-1; v_gene: TRBV5-1; CDR3aa: CASSLSDGTEAFF; CDR3nt: TGCGCCAGCAGCTTGTCAGATGGCACTGAAGCTTTCTTT
d_gene: TRBD1; abundance: once; j_gene: TRBJ2-1; v_gene: TRBV7-9; CDR3aa: CASSPPPGTGHRDEQFF; CDR3nt: TGTGCCAGCAGCCCACCCCCCGGGACAGGGCATAGGGATGAGCAGTTCTTC
d_gene: TRBD2; abundance: few; j_gene: TRBJ2-4; v_gene: TRBV7-2; CDR3aa: CASSPTSLAKNIQYF; CDR3nt: TGTGCCAGCAGTCCGACTAGCCTGGCCAAAAACATTCAGTACTTC
d_gene: TRBD1; abundance: NA; j_gene: TRBJ1-2; v_gene: TRBV6-6; CDR3aa: CASRRGTGFSATSGYTF; CDR3nt: TGTGCCAGCCGTCGTGGGACAGGGTTCTCAGCTACGTCTGGCTACACCTTC
d_gene: NA; abundance: NA; j_gene: TRBJ2-3; v_gene: TRBV2; CDR3aa: CASSGGFPDTQYF; CDR3nt: TGTGCCAGCAGTGGAGGCTTCCCAGATACGCAGTATTTT
d_gene: NA; abundance: NA; j_gene: TRBJ2-3; v_gene: TRBV6-5; CDR3aa: CASRPGYSTDTQYF; CDR3nt: TGTGCCAGCAGACCCGGTTACAGCACAGATACGCAGTATTTT
d_gene: TRBD2; abundance: NA; j_gene: TRBJ2-1; v_gene: TRBV23-1; CDR3aa: CASSHSGTSGGPHHDNEQFF; CDR3nt: TGCGCCAGCAGTCACTCCGGGACTAGCGGGGGACCCCACCACGACAATGAGCAGTTCTTC
d_gene: NA; abundance: NA; j_gene: TRBJ2-3; v_gene: TRBV5-8; CDR3aa: CASSLIWSGAKTDTQYF; CDR3nt: TGTGCCAGCAGCTTGATTTGGAGCGGCGCCAAAACAGATACGCAGTATTTT
d_gene: TRBD1; abundance: NA; j_gene: TRBJ1-5; v_gene: TRBV2; CDR3aa: CASRDQGAQPQHF; CDR3nt: TGTGCCAGCAGGGACCAGGGGGCTCAGCCCCAGCATTTT
d_gene: NA; abundance: NA; j_gene: TRBJ2-5; v_gene: TRBV19; CDR3aa: CASSGPKETQYF; CDR3nt: TGTGCCAGTAGTGGGCCAAAAGAGACCCAGTACTTC
d_gene: TRBD1; abundance: many; j_gene: TRBJ1-1; v_gene: TRBV6-5; CDR3aa: CASRQGVSEAFF; CDR3nt: TGTGCCAGCAGGCAGGGGGTTTCTGAAGCTTTCTTT
d_gene: TRBD2; abundance: NA; j_gene: TRBJ2-7; v_gene: TRBV9; CDR3aa: CASSVGTSGTYEQYF; CDR3nt: TGTGCCAGCAGCGTGGGGACTAGCGGAACCTACGAGCAGTACTTC
d_gene: TRBD2; abundance: NA; j_gene: TRBJ2-7; v_gene: TRBV5-6; CDR3aa: CASSLWTSGKSYEQYF; CDR3nt: TGTGCCAGCAGCTTATGGACTAGCGGAAAATCCTACGAGCAGTACTTC
d_gene: TRBD2; abundance: NA; j_gene: TRBJ2-3; v_gene: TRBV4-2; CDR3aa: CASSPGSGRVDTQYF; CDR3nt: TGTGCCAGCAGCCCTGGCTCAGGGAGGGTAGATACGCAGTATTTT
d_gene: TRBD1; abundance: NA; j_gene: TRBJ2-5; v_gene: TRBV5-1; CDR3aa: CASSLGLTGGRETQYF; CDR3nt: TGCGCCAGCAGCTTAGGGTTGACAGGGGGCCGGGAGACCCAGTACTTC
d_gene: NA; abundance: NA; j_gene: TRBJ2-1; v_gene: TRBV5-5; CDR3aa: CASSLEQGWGSYNEQFF; CDR3nt: TGTGCCAGCAGCTTGGAGCAGGGTTGGGGCTCCTACAATGAGCAGTTCTTC
d_gene: TRBD2; abundance: once; j_gene: TRBJ2-7; v_gene: TRBV11-2; CDR3aa: CASSLDGAGASYYEQYF; CDR3nt: TGTGCCAGCAGCTTAGATGGGGCGGGAGCCTCGTACTACGAGCAGTACTTC
d_gene: TRBD1; abundance: NA; j_gene: TRBJ2-7; v_gene: TRBV5-4; CDR3aa: CASSKDRTGTEQYF; CDR3nt: TGTGCCAGCAGCAAAGACCGGACAGGGACCGAGCAGTACTTC